Below are 23 T cell receptor beta chains sequenced from a single sample in a study of CD8+CD57+ T cells in acquired aplastic anemia. Profiling of TCR beta VDJ combinations and CDR3 sequences used genomic DNA as template. TCRdb itself ran the reads through MiXCR, one entry per CDR3 protein. The top ten hold 2.5% of the sample, which has roughly 61,000 distinct CDR3 sequences, around 55% seen once. The sequenced sample consisted of sorted CD4+, CD8+, or CD8+CD57+ T cells (not recorded which) from PBMCs. These receptors originate from a human donor in good health, serving as a control.

V and J are TRBV19 and TRBJ2-1; 9 bases agree with TRBD1. The J segment lost 13 bases and the V segment lost 5 bases, leaving 6 bases of the junction unmatched. Germline CDR1 and CDR2: LNHDA and SQIVND (reference sequence). The CDR3 covers 12 residues. CDR3 nucleotides: TGTGCCAGTAGTCCCGGACAGGGGCGCCAGTTCTTC. It translates to CASSPGQGRQFF.

V usage is TRBV9 and J usage is TRBJ2-7, with 10 bases that match TRBD1. The CDR3 is 14 residues long. Losses at the gene ends were 5 bases for V and 2 bases for J; bases not matched to a gene: 4. Germline CDR1 SGDLS, CDR2 YYNGEE. CDR3 sequence (DNA): TGTGCCAGCAGTACTGGGACAGGGGCCTACGAGCAGTACTTC. It encodes CASSTGTGAYEQYF.

The sample holds a few counts of this clonotype. This rearrangement joins TRBV5-4 to TRBJ2-5; D might be TRBD2 (5 bases). The germline V and J ends were trimmed by 9 bases and 4 bases, with 22 bases remaining between them. The CDR3 runs 15 residues. Germline CDR1 SGHNT, CDR2 YYREEE (reference sequence). CDR3 region: CATSPRAGLLETQYF. CDR3 in DNA: TGTGCCACCTCACCCCGGGCGGGTCTTTTAGAGACCCAGTACTTC. Full variable domain (remainder filled in from reference TRBV5-4 and TRBJ2-5): ETGVTQSPTHLIKTRGQQVTLRCSSQSGHNTVSWYQQALGQGPQFIFQYYREEENGRGNFPPRFSGLQFPNYSSELNVNALELDDSALYLCATSPRAGLLETQYFGPGTRLLVL.

The chain links TRBV19 to TRBJ1-2; perhaps TRBD1 as D (5 bases). Germline V gives CDR1 LNHDA, CDR2 SQIVND (reference sequence). Trimming removed 7 bases at V and 3 bases at J, with 12 bases between. CDR3 length: 13 residues. As DNA, the CDR3 is TGTGCCAGTACGAGGCGGGGGGACTATGGCTACACCTTC. Translated: CASTRRGDYGYTF.

The V call is TRBV3-1, the J call TRBJ1-1; 8 positions match TRBD1. V lost 5 bases and J lost 10; bases outside the gene matches: 9. Looked up from germline, CDR1 is LGHDT and CDR2 is YNNKEL (reference sequence). The CDR3 covers 13 residues. CDR3 amino acids: CASSVVQGDGAFF. CDR3 in DNA: TGTGCCAGCAGCGTCGTACAGGGGGATGGAGCTTTCTTT.

The chain recombines TRBV20-1 with TRBJ2-5, with D unclear. Looked up from germline, CDR1 is DFQATT and CDR2 is SNEGSKA (reference sequence). CDR3 length: 15 amino acids. The V end was cut by 6 bases, the J end by 5 bases, with 22 bases between. Here the CDR3 reads CSASSRQTVLETQYF. CDR3 DNA sequence: TGCAGTGCCAGCAGCCGCCAGACGGTCTTGGAGACCCAGTACTTC.

This chain connects TRBV19 to TRBJ2-7; D not certain. Trimming removed 3 bases from V and 1 base from J, with 10 bases in between. CDR3 length: 14 amino acids. The germline CDR1 and CDR2 sequences are LNHDA and SQIVND (reference sequence). CDR3 sequence (DNA): TGTGCCAGTAGTATGGGCTACGCGTCCTACGAGCAGTACTTC. The encoded protein is CASSMGYASYEQYF.

J is TRBJ2-7 and V is TRBV9; D is unclear. Germline CDR1 is SGDLS and CDR2 is YYNGEE. The V gene lost 0 bases and the J gene lost 5 bases, with 9 bases spanning the gap. CDR3 length equals 13 residues. The CDR3 nucleotides are TGTGCCAGCAGCGTAGTTTCGTCGGACGAGCAGTACTTC. Encoded protein: CASSVVSSDEQYF.

J is TRBJ2-3 and V is TRBV5-8; D might be TRBD2 (5 bases). The germline CDR1 and CDR2 sequences are SGHTS and YDEGEE. The germline V and J ends were trimmed by 4 bases and 6 bases, with 12 bases remaining between them. The CDR3 is 13 amino acids. In DNA form, the CDR3 reads TGTGCCAGCAGCGGATTAGCGAGCGATACGCAGTATTTT. Protein: CASSGLASDTQYF.

This clonotype was counted many times. The chain couples TRBV4-2 to TRBJ2-7; 7 nucleotides align to TRBD2. This CDR3 has 17 residues. V shed 0 bases, J shed 2 bases, and the junction held 10 bases outside the gene matches. Germline loops: CDR1 LGHNA, CDR2 YNFKEQ. CDR3 protein: CASSQDQPLAATYEQYF. In DNA form, the CDR3 reads TGTGCCAGCAGCCAAGATCAGCCCCTAGCGGCAACCTACGAGCAGTACTTC.

This clonotype was found many times. The chain joins TRBV28 to TRBJ2-7, with 10 bases fitting TRBD2. From germline, CDR1 is MDHEN and CDR2 SYDVKM. V lost 6 bases, J lost 5 bases, and 7 bases stayed unmatched. The CDR3 is 14 residues long. The CDR3: CASRTAGGRDEQYF. CDR3 coding DNA: TGTGCCAGCAGAACAGCGGGAGGGCGGGACGAGCAGTACTTC.

The table lists this clonotype with a few counts. This chain links TRBV20-1 with TRBJ2-5; 11 bases line up with TRBD2. The germline CDR1 and CDR2 sequences are DFQATT and SNEGSKA (reference sequence). The V and J ends lost 0 bases and 5 bases, in that order; junction bases with no gene match: 8. The length of the CDR3 is 16 residues. DNA for the CDR3: TGCAGTGCTAGAGATAATAGCGGGGGGGCGTTGGAGACCCAGTACTTC. Amino acid sequence: CSARDNSGGALETQYF.

The chain uses TRBV5-1 and TRBJ2-3; 15 bases line up with TRBD2. The CDR3 extends over 19 amino acids. CDR1 and CDR2 (germline): SGHRS, YFSETQ. V was pared by 2 bases and J by 2 bases, with 9 bases of the junction left unmatched. The CDR3 loop is CASSLWAGTSGRFTDTQYF. CDR3 DNA: TGCGCCAGCAGCTTATGGGCCGGGACTAGCGGGAGGTTCACAGATACGCAGTATTTT.

The rearrangement joins TRBV19 to TRBJ2-3; D is unclear. The CDR3 has 14 residues. V was cut by 4 bases and J by 0 bases, with 8 bases left in between. Per germline, CDR1 LNHDA and CDR2 SQIVND (reference sequence). The CDR3: CASSSQPSTDTQYF. CDR3 coding DNA: TGTGCCAGTAGTAGTCAGCCTAGCACAGATACGCAGTATTTT.

This chain connects TRBV19 to TRBJ1-5; 7 positions match TRBD1. Germline lookup yields CDR1 LNHDA and CDR2 SQIVND (reference sequence). With 5 bases clipped from V and 8 bases from J, the junction kept 12 bases outside the gene matches. This CDR3 contains 15 residues. For the CDR3, the DNA is TGTGCCAGTAGTCAGGCCGGGACAGTAATGGAGCCCCAGCATTTT. This sequence encodes CASSQAGTVMEPQHF.

V and J are TRBV25-1 and TRBJ1-1; 8 bases fit TRBD1. In germline, CDR1 is MGHDK, CDR2 SYGVNS. J lost 5 bases, V lost 4 bases, and 15 bases had no gene match. The CDR3 runs 17 residues. CDR3 DNA sequence: TGTGCCAGCAGTGCTGAACCGGGACAGGCGTCGGGTACTGAAGCTTTCTTT. This sequence encodes CASSAEPGQASGTEAFF.

Turning to this clonotype: A read error may produce the germline difference seen at one junction end. The rearrangement uses TRBV7-9 and TRBJ2-3; D unclear. The germline V gene encodes CDR1 SEHNR and CDR2 FQNEAQ (reference sequence). CDR3 length equals 13 residues. CDR3 in DNA: TGTGCCAGCACCTTAAGGTTGACAGATACGCAGTATTTT. This sequence encodes CASTLRLTDTQYF.

The chain carries TRBV25-1 and TRBJ1-2, with TRBD1 as a possible D gene (6 bases). Germline CDR1 is MGHDK and CDR2 is SYGVNS. V dropped 8 bases and J dropped 5 bases, with 18 bases sitting between them. The CDR3 length is 14 residues. CDR3 protein: CASWGPGIWYGYTF. CDR3 sequence (DNA): TGTGCCAGCTGGGGGCCAGGGATCTGGTATGGCTACACCTTC.

The J gene is TRBJ1-1, the V gene TRBV7-2; possible D gene TRBD1, 6 bases. CDR1 SGHTA and CDR2 FQGNSA come from the germline V gene. Trimming shortened V by 2 bases and J by 4 bases, and 8 bases separated the two germline ends. The CDR3 totals 13 residues. Here the CDR3 reads CASSLRTVTEAFF. The CDR3 DNA follows: TGTGCCAGCAGCTTACGGACAGTCACTGAAGCTTTCTTT. Together with reference TRBV7-2 and TRBJ1-1, the CDR3 gives the full variable domain: GAGVSQSPSNKVTEKGKDVELRCDPISGHTALYWYRQSLGQGLEFLIYFQGNSAPDKSGLPSDRFSAERTGGSVSTLTIQRTQQEDSAVYLCASSLRTVTEAFFGQGTRLTVV.

This clonotype was counted only a few times. This rearrangement joins TRBV7-8 to TRBJ1-3; D uncertain. The CDR3 has 16 amino acids. V lost 0 bases and J 2 bases, leaving 11 bases between the germline ends. The germline V gene has CDR1 SGHVS and CDR2 FQNEAQ. The CDR3 nucleotides read TGTGCCAGCAGCTTAGCAGGGAGCAAGGCTGGAAACACCATATATTTT. Its translation: CASSLAGSKAGNTIYF.

The chain carries TRBV24-1 and TRBJ2-7; perhaps TRBD2 as D (6 bases). The germline V and J ends were trimmed by 2 bases and 2 bases, with 9 bases remaining between them. Germline V gene lookup returns CDR1 KGHDR and CDR2 SFDVKD. CDR3 size: 14 residues. The CDR3 DNA reads as TGTGCCACCAGTGATTCGCGGGGAACCTACGAGCAGTACTTC. As protein: CATSDSRGTYEQYF.

CDR3 sequence reads: CASNLPGQASSPLHF. The CDR3 DNA reads as TGTGCCAGCAATTTACCGGGACAGGCTTCCTCACCCCTCCACTTT. The chain combines TRBV19 with TRBJ1-6; 8 nucleotides align to TRBD1. CDR1 LNHDA and CDR2 SQIVND come from the germline V gene (reference sequence). This CDR3 spans 15 amino acids. V shed 9 bases, J shed 10 bases, and the junction held 14 bases outside the gene matches.

In its sample, this clonotype was seen many times. V and J are TRBV7-6 and TRBJ2-1, with TRBD2 identical over 8 bases. Germline CDR1 is SGHVS and CDR2 is FNYEAQ. The J segment lost 7 bases and the V segment lost 5 bases, leaving 10 bases of the junction unmatched. The length of the CDR3 is 15 residues. The CDR3 loop reads CASSPGTSRRNEQFF. The CDR3 DNA follows: TGTGCCAGCAGCCCCGGGACTAGTAGGAGAAATGAGCAGTTCTTC. Drawing the rest from reference TRBV7-6 and TRBJ2-1, the complete variable domain is GAGVSQSPRYKVTKRGQDVALRCDPISGHVSLYWYRQALGQGPEFLTYFNYEAQQDKSGLPNDRFSAERPEGSISTLTIQRTEQRDSAMYRCASSPGTSRRNEQFFGPGTRLTVL.